The sequence of this T cell receptor (beta chain) was determined in a study of T cells in localized non-small cell lung cancer (dated by TCRdb to 2018 to 2021). For the study in its entirety: T cell repertoires of 200 to 250 early-stage NSCLC patients were analyzed, with tumors being compared against uninvolved tumor-adjacent lungs. The cohort comprised approximately 240 treatment-naïve NSCLC patients with resected, localized lung tumors. The mean age of the NSCLC patients was about 70 years, with 120 to 150 men and 95 to 110 women.

CDR1 and CDR2 were assigned from the germline V gene (reference sequence) as LNHDA and SQIVND. Trimming costs V 7 bases and J 0 bases, and their ends lie 16 bases apart. Measured from the cysteine to the phenylalanine, the CDR3 is 17 residues long. Of all the DNA, just the CDR3 is kept, 51 bases in frame from base 1. Note on this clone: Which antigen it targets is not known. Qualities for individual bases were not recorded, and no much larger clone is one base off.

At diagnosis, tumor, uninvolved tumor-adjacent lung and peripheral blood were collected and then preserved as a mix of FFPE and fresh-frozen material. For TCR repertoire profiling, blood samples were analyzed as peripheral blood mononuclear cells. The immunoSEQ Assay was used to sequence TCR beta CDR3 regions from DNA. From the authors' description of their analysis: T cell density was computed as TCR beta template counts normalized to usable DNA estimated by amplifying housekeeping genes. Using the preseqR package, richness was estimated by extrapolating to 120,000 templates for tissue samples and 400,000 templates for PBMC samples. Clonality was defined as one minus Pielou's evenness. To identify tissue-enriched TCRs, differential abundance testing was run on productive amino-acid clonotypes with a minimum total count of 5 and an alpha of 0.1. The Jaccard Index and the Morisita Overlap Index were used to measure how much the repertoires overlapped between compartments. GLIPH grouped TCR beta CDR3s together with public tetramer-defined viral CDR3s, and a viral motif had to include at least three viral sequences and also show V-gene enrichment. The immuneACCESS repertoire file appears here via TCRdb, limited to in-frame rearrangements. These files lack a portion of the clones; in checked studies, under half of the deficit traces to unresolved V genes, and the cause of the others is not known. That table furnishes V, J and clone size, whereas the DNA furnished D and trimming. This sample lists tens of thousands of clones; about 72% were detected once. The ten top clones hold roughly a sixth of the sample.

Results the study describes overall, beyond this receptor: Because multi-region tumor sequencing was not performed, intratumor heterogeneity could not be ruled out. A median of approximately 53 of the top 100 tumor clones turned up in the paired uninvolved adjacent lung, and 25 to 35 of those clones also ranked among the top 100 of that same adjacent lung. Longer overall survival was associated with higher blood T cell density, whereas shorter survival was associated with higher adjacent-lung clonality. Uninvolved tumor-adjacent lung showed the highest T cell clonality, higher than tumor, which suggests more focused antigenic responses in the adjacent lung. Because the study design was exploratory, TCR variables were selected using unadjusted p-values without false-discovery rate correction.

Sequenced material: peripheral blood, taken before any cancer treatment. This TCR was recovered from a man aged 35-75 years with stage I squamous cell lung carcinoma. The V and J segments used are TRBV19 and TRBJ2-6, with the D segment identity uncertain. In nucleotide form, the sequence is TGTGCCAGTACCTCATTAGGAGTACGCTCTGGGGCCAACGTCCTGACTTTC. Its translation reads: CASTSLGVRSGANVLTF.